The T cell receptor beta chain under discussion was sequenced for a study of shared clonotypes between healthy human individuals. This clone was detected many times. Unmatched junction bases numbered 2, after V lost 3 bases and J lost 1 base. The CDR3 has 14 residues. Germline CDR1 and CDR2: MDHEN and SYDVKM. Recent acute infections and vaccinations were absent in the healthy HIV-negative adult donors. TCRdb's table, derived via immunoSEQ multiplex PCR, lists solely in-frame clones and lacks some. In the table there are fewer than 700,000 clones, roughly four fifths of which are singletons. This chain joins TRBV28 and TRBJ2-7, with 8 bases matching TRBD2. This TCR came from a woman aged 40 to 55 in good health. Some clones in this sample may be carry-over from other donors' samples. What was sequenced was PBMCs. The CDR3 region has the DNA TGTGCCAGCAGTTTCGGGGGGGGTTCCTACGAGCAGTACTTC. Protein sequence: CASSFGGGSYEQYF.